This passage covers 26 T cell receptor beta chains from one sample sequenced in a study of memory CD4+ T cells and cytomegalovirus serostatus (dated by TCRdb to about 2019). Libraries were made using the immunoSEQ multiplex PCR assay. TCRdb's version of the immuneACCESS table is confined to in-frame rearrangements and falls short of the full clone set. An unresolved V gene accounts for under half of the shortfall where checked; the remainder is of unknown origin. The sample profile shows about 48,000 clones; around 80% of them were found once. The ten largest clones take up about 0.73% of the sample. Single viable CD3+CD4+CD8-CD45RO+ cells were sorted as memory CD4+ T cells on a FACSAria II. The sample comprised memory CD4+ T cells from blood. The receptor source for this set is an adult in good health and CMV-seronegative.

This chain joins TRBV7-9 and TRBJ2-3, with TRBD2 identical over 11 bases. Per germline, CDR1 SEHNR and CDR2 FQNEAQ (reference sequence). CDR3 length: 17 amino acids. The V segment lost 5 bases and the J segment 3 bases; nucleotides outside the gene matches: 10. The CDR3 here is CASSPSSRTSGTDTQYF. The CDR3 region has the DNA TGTGCCAGCAGCCCCTCATCCAGGACTAGCGGGACAGATACGCAGTATTTT. Variable domain in full (rest from reference TRBV7-9 and TRBJ2-3): DTGVSQNPRHKITKRGQNVTFRCDPISEHNRLYWYRQTLGQGPEFLTYFQNEAQLEKSRLLSDRFSAERPKGSFSTLEIQRTEQGDSAMYLCASSPSSRTSGTDTQYFGPGTRLTVL.

J is TRBJ1-6 and V is TRBV6-1; TRBD1 matches 9 bases. Looked up from germline, CDR1 is MNHNS and CDR2 is SASEGT. V was pared by 4 bases and J by 0 bases, with 7 bases of the junction left unmatched. The CDR3 is 18 amino acids. The CDR3 protein is CASSGSGTGSSYNSPLHF. The CDR3 DNA reads as TGTGCCAGCAGTGGATCCGGGACAGGGAGCTCCTATAATTCACCCCTCCACTTT.

The rearrangement uses TRBV30 and TRBJ1-4, with a tentative D call TRBD1 (6 bases). Germline V gene data show CDR1 as GTSNPN and CDR2 as SVGIG (reference sequence). CDR3 length: 15 residues. V was trimmed by 2 bases and J by 3 bases, leaving 13 bases between them. CDR3 bases: TGTGCCTGGAGTCTGGCCGGGGGGCCTAATGAAAAACTGTTTTTT. It translates to CAWSLAGGPNEKLFF.

The genes are TRBV5-1 and TRBJ2-7; TRBD1 agrees at 7 bases. Trimming took 4 bases from V and 7 from J; bases not matched to a gene: 11. The CDR3 extends over 14 amino acids. The germline gives CDR1 SGHRS, CDR2 YFSETQ. The CDR3 sequence is CASSPGQSYEEQYF. In nucleotides, the CDR3 is TGCGCCAGCAGCCCGGGACAGTCCTACGAGGAGCAGTACTTC. Full variable domain (remainder filled in from reference TRBV5-1 and TRBJ2-7): KAGVTQTPRYLIKTRGQQVTLSCSPISGHRSVSWYQQTPGQGLQFLFEYFSETQRNKGNFPGRFSGRQFSNSRSEMNVSTLELGDSALYLCASSPGQSYEEQYFGPGTRLTVT.

The chain links TRBV5-1 to TRBJ1-3; D is undetermined. Trimming pared 4 bases from V and 4 bases from J, leaving 9 bases between. Germline values: CDR1 SGHRS, CDR2 YFSETQ. The CDR3 runs 13 residues. The CDR3 spells CASSLSGGNTIYF. The CDR3 DNA reads as TGCGCCAGCAGCCTGTCAGGAGGAAACACCATATATTTT.

The rearrangement joins TRBV19 to TRBJ1-1; maybe TRBD1 (6 bases). The CDR3 has 9 amino acids. Germline CDR1 is LNHDA and CDR2 is SQIVND (reference sequence). The chain's CDR3 is CARQVEAFF. Here the CDR3 DNA reads TGTGCTAGACAGGTTGAGGCTTTCTTT.

This clone has only one observation. The rearrangement links TRBV9 to TRBJ1-2, with a tentative D call TRBD1 (6 bases). The CDR3 contains 14 residues. Germline CDR1 is SGDLS and CDR2 is YYNGEE. Trimming stripped 7 bases from V and 4 bases from J, with 17 bases between. CDR3 sequence (DNA): TGTGCCAGCCAACGCTCGGGGGGCGCCTATGGCTACACCTTC. This encodes CASQRSGGAYGYTF.

The CDR3: CASRRAQGVSVYGYTF. In nucleotides, the CDR3 is TGCGCCAGCAGAAGGGCGCAGGGGGTCTCGGTCTATGGCTACACCTTC. The rearrangement links TRBV4-1 to TRBJ1-2, with 7 bases that match TRBD1. The CDR3 length is 16 residues. The V segment lost 6 bases and the J segment 4 bases; nucleotides outside the gene matches: 14. Per the germline V gene, CDR1 is MGHRA and CDR2 is YSYEKL.

The chain uses TRBV5-4 and TRBJ2-1; TRBD2 agrees at 9 bases. Unmatched junction bases numbered 5, after V lost 0 bases and J lost 4 bases. The CDR3 runs 16 residues. CDR1 and CDR2 (germline): SGHNT, YYREEE (reference sequence). CDR3 DNA sequence: TGTGCCAGCAGCTTGGCGTCTAGCGGGGCGTACAATGAGCAGTTCTTC. Residues: CASSLASSGAYNEQFF.

V gene TRBV7-2 combines with J gene TRBJ2-1, with 10 bases fitting TRBD2. Germline trimming cut 1 base from V and 9 bases from J; bases unmatched to any gene: 12. CDR3 size: 17 residues. Looked up from germline, CDR1 is SGHTA and CDR2 is FQGNSA. In DNA, the CDR3 is TGTGCCAGCAGCTTAGGGAATCTAGCGGGAGTTGGCCCTGAGCAGTTCTTC. It codes for CASSLGNLAGVGPEQFF.

The chain uses TRBV6-5 and TRBJ1-4; D is unresolved. The V gene lost 6 bases and the J gene lost 6 bases, with 11 bases spanning the gap. Germline V gene sequence: CDR1 MNHEY, CDR2 SVGAGI. The CDR3 has 13 amino acids. The DNA of the CDR3 is TGTGCCAGCAGATCGGACGGTGATGAAAAACTGTTTTTT. Translating gives CASRSDGDEKLFF.

The V gene is TRBV28, the J gene TRBJ2-7; 8 bases line up with TRBD1. Germline V CDR1 and CDR2: MDHEN, SYDVKM. Trimming cost V 3 bases and J 6 bases; bases outside gene matches: 4. CDR3 size: 13 residues. CDR3 in DNA: TGTGCCAGCAGTTTCCCTACAGGGGGCGAGCAGTACTTC. Encoded protein: CASSFPTGGEQYF.

The J gene is TRBJ1-2, the V gene TRBV5-1, with no clear D. Germline V gene lookup returns CDR1 SGHRS and CDR2 YFSETQ. The V and J ends lost 0 bases and 9 bases respectively, with 9 bases between them. The CDR3 extends over 12 amino acids. The CDR3 here is CASSLEFDRYTF. The DNA for the CDR3 is TGCGCCAGCAGCTTGGAGTTTGACCGCTACACCTTC.

In its sample, this clone was seen a few times. The rearrangement links TRBV5-1 to TRBJ1-6; D is perhaps TRBD1 (6 bases). Germline-derived CDR1 and CDR2 are SGHRS and YFSETQ. V lost 0 bases, J lost 7 bases, and 14 bases lay in between. The CDR3 spans 16 residues. CDR3 DNA: TGCGCCAGCAGCTTGGAGGTGAGGACAGCAAATTCACCCCTCCACTTT. This codes for CASSLEVRTANSPLHF. The whole variable domain, remainder taken from reference TRBV5-1 and TRBJ1-6, is KAGVTQTPRYLIKTRGQQVTLSCSPISGHRSVSWYQQTPGQGLQFLFEYFSETQRNKGNFPGRFSGRQFSNSRSEMNVSTLELGDSALYLCASSLEVRTANSPLHFGNGTRLTVT.

This clone was seen a few times. V gene TRBV2 combines with J gene TRBJ2-1; D is possibly TRBD1 or TRBD2 (5 bases each). Germline loops: CDR1 SNHLY, CDR2 FYNNEI. Trimming took off 4 bases at V and 0 bases at J, with 16 bases between the two ends. The CDR3 spans 17 residues. As DNA, the CDR3 is TGTGCCAGCAGTGGAGGACTGAAAGGGGACTCCTACAATGAGCAGTTCTTC. Encoded protein: CASSGGLKGDSYNEQFF. Drawing the rest from reference TRBV2 and TRBJ2-1, the complete variable domain is EPEVTQTPSHQVTQMGQEVILRCVPISNHLYFYWYRQILGQKVEFLVSFYNNEISEKSEIFDDQFSVERPDGSNFTLKIRSTKLEDSAMYFCASSGGLKGDSYNEQFFGPGTRLTVL.

The chain carries TRBV6-1 and TRBJ1-2, with 11 bases that match TRBD1. The germline CDR1 and CDR2 sequences are MNHNS and SASEGT. V gave up 6 bases and J gave up 5 bases; unmatched junction bases: 2. The CDR3 runs to 13 residues. This CDR3 is CASRDRGPYGYTF. In nucleotides, the CDR3 is TGTGCCAGCAGGGACAGGGGGCCTTATGGCTACACCTTC.

The rearrangement links TRBV9 to TRBJ1-1, with unresolved D. CDR3 length: 13 residues. V lost 4 bases and J lost 10, with 17 bases in between. Germline values: CDR1 SGDLS, CDR2 YYNGEE. CDR3 in DNA: TGTGCCAGCAGCCTCGGACGTAACCTGGGAGCTTTCTTT. The encoded protein is CASSLGRNLGAFF. Full variable domain (outside the CDR3, taken from reference TRBV9 and TRBJ1-1): DSGVTQTPKHLITATGQRVTLRCSPRSGDLSVYWYQQSLDQGLQFLIQYYNGEERAKGNILERFSAQQFPDLHSELNLSSLELGDSALYFCASSLGRNLGAFFGQGTRLTVV.

The V gene is TRBV15, the J gene TRBJ2-3; either TRBD1 or TRBD2 may supply D (5 bases each). The CDR3 totals 14 residues. CDR1 and CDR2 from the germline V gene are LNHNV and YYDKDF (reference sequence). V was trimmed by 9 bases and J by 0 bases, leaving 13 bases between them. Here the CDR3 DNA reads TGTGCCACTCGCCTCGGGGCTAGCACAGATACGCAGTATTTT. This translates into CATRLGASTDTQYF.

The V and J genes are TRBV5-1 and TRBJ1-1; TRBD1 aligns across 7 bases. V was clipped by 0 bases and J by 6 bases; unmatched bases: 8. Per germline, CDR1 SGHRS and CDR2 YFSETQ. This CDR3 is built from 15 residues. DNA of the CDR3: TGCGCCAGCAGCTTGGGTGACAGGGAGGGGGCTGAAGCTTTCTTT. This encodes CASSLGDREGAEAFF. Supplemented by reference TRBV5-1 and TRBJ1-1, the full variable domain reads KAGVTQTPRYLIKTRGQQVTLSCSPISGHRSVSWYQQTPGQGLQFLFEYFSETQRNKGNFPGRFSGRQFSNSRSEMNVSTLELGDSALYLCASSLGDREGAEAFFGQGTRLTVV.

This clone turned up a few times. The chain links TRBV25-1 to TRBJ2-7; 8 bases are a match to TRBD1. The junction had 16 bases not matched to a gene; V was cut back by 2 bases and J by 7 bases. Germline loops: CDR1 MGHDK, CDR2 SYGVNS. The CDR3 is made up of 17 amino acids. The CDR3 here is CASSETPSEQGAREQYF. The CDR3 DNA sequence: TGTGCCAGCAGTGAAACCCCCTCCGAGCAGGGGGCTCGAGAGCAGTACTTC.

V and J are TRBV5-1 and TRBJ2-7; TRBD2 is a possible D gene (6 bases). V was trimmed by 1 base and J by 3 bases, leaving 11 bases between them. CDR3 length: 14 amino acids. CDR1 is SGHRS and CDR2 is YFSETQ in the germline V gene. For the CDR3, the DNA is TGCGCCAGCAGCTTGACCGGGAGAGGCTACGAGCAGTACTTC. Translating it yields CASSLTGRGYEQYF.

In this sample, this clone turned up a few times. CDR3 bases: TGTGCCAGCAGCTTATTTCCCACTAGCGGGGGGGCCGTTTGGGAGCTGTTTTTT. Encoded protein: CASSLFPTSGGAVWELFF. V usage is TRBV7-2 and J usage is TRBJ2-2; TRBD2 aligns across 13 bases. The V and J ends lost 2 bases and 9 bases, in that order; junction bases with no gene match: 12. CDR3 length equals 18 residues. In germline, CDR1 is SGHTA, CDR2 FQGNSA. The full variable domain, with the rest looked up from reference TRBV7-2 and TRBJ2-2, is GAGVSQSPSNKVTEKGKDVELRCDPISGHTALYWYRQSLGQGLEFLIYFQGNSAPDKSGLPSDRFSAERTGGSVSTLTIQRTQQEDSAVYLCASSLFPTSGGAVWELFFGEGSRLTVL.

V is TRBV7-8 and J is TRBJ2-7; 9 bases are shared with TRBD2. CDR3 length equals 15 residues. Unmatched junction bases numbered 7, after V lost 0 bases and J lost 7 bases. Germline values: CDR1 SGHVS, CDR2 FQNEAQ. In nucleotides, the CDR3 is TGTGCCAGCAGCTTAGCCTATGGCGGGAGGGGGGAGCAGTACTTC. It translates to CASSLAYGGRGEQYF.

This sequence joins TRBV5-1 and TRBJ2-1; 8 bases are shared with TRBD2. The length of the CDR3 is 16 residues. Trimming cost V 4 bases and J 1 base; bases outside gene matches: 7. Germline-derived CDR1 and CDR2 are SGHRS and YFSETQ. CDR3 loop: CASSIGLAKSYNEQFF. CDR3 nucleotides: TGCGCCAGCAGCATTGGACTAGCCAAATCCTACAATGAGCAGTTCTTC.

This clone has just a few counts. The gene calls are TRBV27 and TRBJ1-1; D gene unclear. CDR1 is MNHEY, CDR2 SMNVEV, per germline (reference sequence). V lost 4 bases to trimming and J lost 1 base, with 7 bases between them. CDR3 length: 13 residues. The CDR3 nucleotides are TGTGCCAGCAGTTCCTACAAGAACACTGAAGCTTTCTTT. Its protein is CASSSYKNTEAFF.

The rearrangement uses TRBV9 and TRBJ2-3; D gene uncertain. Per germline, CDR1 SGDLS and CDR2 YYNGEE. Trimming stripped 0 bases from V and 0 bases from J, with 8 bases between. This CDR3 region has 15 residues. CDR3 sequence: CASSVAAGSTDTQYF. CDR3 bases: TGTGCCAGCAGCGTAGCTGCCGGGAGCACAGATACGCAGTATTTT.